This T cell receptor beta chain was documented in a study of T cells in Graves' hyperthyroidism and ophthalmopathy. As for the study in general: The blood sample was taken at first diagnosis, before treatment began.

CDR3 length equals 14 residues. Per the germline V gene, CDR1 is LGHNA and CDR2 is YSLEER. V gave up 4 bases and J gave up 5 bases; unmatched junction bases: 6. Amplified regions were TCR beta CDR3 sequences from RNA transcripts. The study used the HTBI primer set for a first-round RT-PCR of the TCR CDR3. TCRdb re-derived calls from the multiplex PCR reads in MiXCR, one entry per CDR3 protein. The sample yields 150,000 to 200,000 distinct CDR3 sequences, over 15% seen once. This clonotype was picked up a small number of times. The antigen remains undetermined. Overall study results and limits: Before onset, ophthalmopathy was predicted by the model a median around 6 months earlier.

Every diagnosis used clinical symptoms, serum thyroxine and TRAb, thyroid ultrasound and orbital computed tomography. It was 10 ml of fresh peripheral blood that supplied the PBMCs. What was sequenced was blood. This TCR derives from a woman in her forties or fifties with Graves' hyperthyroidism. The chain carries TRBV4-3 and TRBJ2-3, with 7 bases matching TRBD1. The CDR3 DNA is TGCGCCAGCAGCCCTAGACAGGGTTTAGATACGCAGTATTTT. Residues: CASSPRQGLDTQYF.